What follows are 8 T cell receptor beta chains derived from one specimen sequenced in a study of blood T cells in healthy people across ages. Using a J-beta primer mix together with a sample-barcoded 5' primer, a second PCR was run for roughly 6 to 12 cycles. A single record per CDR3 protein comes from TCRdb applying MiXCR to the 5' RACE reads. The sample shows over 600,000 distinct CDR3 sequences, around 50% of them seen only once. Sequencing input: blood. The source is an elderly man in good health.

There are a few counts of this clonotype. The CDR3 sequence: CAWSARETQYF. As DNA, the CDR3 is TGTGCCTGGAGTGCGAGAGAGACCCAGTACTTC. This chain joins TRBV30 and TRBJ2-5; D gene unclear. Germline CDR1 is GTSNPN and CDR2 is SVGIG (reference sequence). This CDR3 region has 11 residues. Trimming shortened V by 1 base and J by 4 bases, and 4 bases separated the two germline ends.

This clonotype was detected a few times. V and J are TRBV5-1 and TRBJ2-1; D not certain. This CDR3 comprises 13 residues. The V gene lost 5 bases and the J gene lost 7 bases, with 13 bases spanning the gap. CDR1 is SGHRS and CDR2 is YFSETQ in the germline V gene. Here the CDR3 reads CASSRSGSNEQFF. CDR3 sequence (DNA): TGCGCCAGCAGTCGGTCCGGCTCAAATGAGCAGTTCTTC.

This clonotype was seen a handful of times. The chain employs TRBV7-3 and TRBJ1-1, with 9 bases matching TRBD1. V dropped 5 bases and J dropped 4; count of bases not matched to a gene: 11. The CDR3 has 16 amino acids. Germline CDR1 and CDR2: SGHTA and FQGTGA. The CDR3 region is CASSPGQGIWGTEAFF. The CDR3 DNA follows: TGTGCCAGCAGCCCGGGACAGGGTATTTGGGGCACTGAAGCTTTCTTT.

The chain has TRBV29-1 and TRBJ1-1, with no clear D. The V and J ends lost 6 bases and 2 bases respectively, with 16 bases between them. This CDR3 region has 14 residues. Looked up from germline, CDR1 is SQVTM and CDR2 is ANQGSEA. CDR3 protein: CSVGLGRRNTEAFF. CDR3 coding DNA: TGCAGCGTCGGCCTCGGCAGGCGTAACACTGAAGCTTTCTTT.

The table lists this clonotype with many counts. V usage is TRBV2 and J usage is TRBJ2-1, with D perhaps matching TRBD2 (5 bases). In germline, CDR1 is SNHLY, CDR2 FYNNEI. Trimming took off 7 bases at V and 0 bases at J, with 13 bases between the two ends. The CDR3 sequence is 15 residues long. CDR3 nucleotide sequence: TGTGCCAGCAAGATGGGGAGTTCCTCCTACAATGAGCAGTTCTTC. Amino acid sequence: CASKMGSSSYNEQFF.

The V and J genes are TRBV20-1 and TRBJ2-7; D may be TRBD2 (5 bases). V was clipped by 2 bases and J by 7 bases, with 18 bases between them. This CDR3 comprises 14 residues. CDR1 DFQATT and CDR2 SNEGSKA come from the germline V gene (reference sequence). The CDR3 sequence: CSARQRAVYNEQYF. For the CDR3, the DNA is TGCAGTGCTAGACAGAGGGCGGTCTACAATGAGCAGTACTTC.

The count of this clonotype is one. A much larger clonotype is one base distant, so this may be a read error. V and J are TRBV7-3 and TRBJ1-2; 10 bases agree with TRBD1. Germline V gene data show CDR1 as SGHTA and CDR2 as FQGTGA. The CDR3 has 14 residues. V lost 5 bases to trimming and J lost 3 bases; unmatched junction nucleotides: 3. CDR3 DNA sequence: TGTGCCAGCAGCCCCGGGACAGGGGACTATGGCTACACCTTC. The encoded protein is CASSPGTGDYGYTF.

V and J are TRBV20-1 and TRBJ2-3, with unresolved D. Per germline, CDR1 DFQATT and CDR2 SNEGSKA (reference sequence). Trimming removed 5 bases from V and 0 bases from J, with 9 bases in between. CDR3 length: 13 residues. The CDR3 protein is CSAFTTSTDTQYF. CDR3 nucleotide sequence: TGCAGTGCTTTTACGACTAGCACAGATACGCAGTATTTT.